The entry below describes one TCR beta chain. The antigen this receptor binds is unknown. Per-base quality was not reported, and no clone a single base away is much larger than it. This specimen comes from a study of response to subunit inactivated influenza vaccine (dated by TCRdb to 2016 to 2019). About the full investigation: To follow how T cells responded to a trivalent subunit inactivated influenza vaccine, the researchers relied on deep quantitative profiling of the T cell receptor repertoire.

General study outcomes and caveats: The authors proposed that each seasonal influenza vaccination may bring in only a limited number of new T cells.

The library was prepared using RT-PCR. Data came from an Illumina HiSeq 2500. TCRdb trimmed the raw reads at Q25, called clones with MiXCR and kept productive beta chains. Rows are combined by CDR3 protein, so each entry shows the most common genes and DNA. This sample is represented by roughly 650,000 distinct CDR3 sequences; less than 15% of them were singletons. 6% to 9.5% of the sample is in the top ten clones. The sequence came from a man in his fifties who received an inactivated influenza vaccine. Donor details come from another sample of the same person, matched by shared clones. Sequencing used PBMCs from blood, obtained roughly 2 weeks before vaccination.

The bases read TGCAGCGTTGTAGGGGGGCATGGAGAGCAGTTCTTC. The resulting protein is CSVVGGHGEQFF. Rearrangement joined TRBV29-1 to TRBJ2-1, with the D call perhaps TRBD1 or TRBD2, as 6 bases match in each case. The CDR3 holds 12 amino acids from the cysteine to the phenylalanine. Only CDR3 DNA remains: 36 bases, in frame from the first base. The V and J ends are trimmed by 4 bases and 10 bases, leaving 14 bases between them. CDR1 and CDR2, per the germline V gene, are SQVTM and ANQGSEA.